These 17 T cell receptor beta chains came from one sample sequenced in a study of blood T cells in healthy people across ages. Primed by a sample-barcoded 5' primer and a J-beta primer mix, a second PCR proceeded for 7 to 11 cycles. TCRdb ran MiXCR on the 5' RACE reads and lists one entry per CDR3 protein. The sample shows 1,800,000 or so distinct CDR3 sequences, around 40% of them seen only once. The source material was blood. The receptor set was obtained from a human donor in good health.

This clonotype was seen a single time. The chain has TRBV5-1 and TRBJ2-3, with 7 bases identical to TRBD2. The junction had 8 bases not matched to a gene; V was cut back by 0 bases and J by 1 base. Per the germline V gene, CDR1 is SGHRS and CDR2 is YFSETQ. CDR3 length: 17 amino acids. This CDR3 reads CASSLGYGEGGTDTQYF. CDR3 DNA sequence: TGCGCCAGCAGCTTGGGTTACGGGGAGGGCGGCACAGATACGCAGTATTTT.

The V call is TRBV29-1, the J call TRBJ2-3; D might be TRBD1 (6 bases). Trimming removed 6 bases from V and 3 bases from J, with 10 bases in between. The CDR3 is 12 residues long. CDR1 SQVTM and CDR2 ANQGSEA come from the germline V gene. The CDR3 protein is CSVNRDTDTQYF. The CDR3 DNA follows: TGCAGCGTCAACAGGGATACAGATACGCAGTATTTT.

The CDR3 DNA reads TGCAGTGCTCCTCCTCCAGGGGGTGATCAGCCCCAGCATTTT. Translating it yields CSAPPPGGDQPQHF. The chain is built from TRBV20-1 and TRBJ1-5; 7 bases are shared with TRBD1. The CDR3 has 14 amino acids. Germline assignment: CDR1 DFQATT and CDR2 SNEGSKA (reference sequence). Trimming cost V 5 bases and J 5 bases; bases outside gene matches: 9.

This chain uses TRBV12-3 or TRBV12-4 with TRBJ2-4; 8 bases align to TRBD1. The assigned J gene may be wrong: the sequence end matches TRBJ2-7 better. This CDR3 has 14 amino acids. The CDR3 nucleotides read TGTGCCAGCAGTTTCCCAGGGGGCATATACGAGCAGTACTTC. This encodes CASSFPGGIYEQYF.

The V call is TRBV5-1, the J call TRBJ1-1; weak D call: TRBD1 (6 bases). CDR3 length: 16 residues. Trimming removed 3 bases from V and 5 bases from J, with 20 bases in between. CDR1 is SGHRS, CDR2 YFSETQ, per germline. CDR3 residues: CASSSTPQGLGTEAFF. The CDR3 region has the DNA TGCGCCAGCAGCTCGACCCCACAGGGCCTTGGGACTGAAGCTTTCTTT.

V and J are TRBV10-3 and TRBJ1-5; D is undetermined. Germline CDR1 reads ENHRY; CDR2 reads SYGVKD. This CDR3 has 15 amino acids. V lost 3 bases to trimming and J lost 0 bases, with 9 bases between them. The DNA for the CDR3 is TGTGCCATCAGTGACAGGTCAGATAGCAATCAGCCCCAGCATTTT. Translated, it gives CAISDRSDSNQPQHF.

J is TRBJ2-7 and V is TRBV5-1; D is possibly TRBD2 (6 bases). Trimming took 2 bases from V and 0 from J, leaving 24 bases between them. In germline, CDR1 is SGHRS, CDR2 YFSETQ. The CDR3 has 19 amino acids. The CDR3 protein is CASSFGSILLAGSSYEQYF. CDR3 sequence (DNA): TGCGCCAGCAGCTTCGGGAGTATCTTGTTGGCGGGGAGCTCCTACGAGCAGTACTTC.

This clonotype was counted a single time. V and J are TRBV20-1 and TRBJ1-2; D remains unclear. The CDR3 length is 12 residues. The ends were cut back, 0 bases at V and 5 bases at J, with 7 bases in the middle. CDR1 and CDR2 from the germline V gene are DFQATT and SNEGSKA (reference sequence). Written as DNA, the CDR3 is TGCAGTGCTAGAGATCTTAGATATGGCTACACCTTC. This encodes CSARDLRYGYTF.

The chain couples TRBV2 to TRBJ2-3, with 8 positions matching TRBD2. The V gene's germline CDR1 is SNHLY and CDR2 FYNNEI. The CDR3 is made up of 13 amino acids. V shed 6 bases, J shed 5 bases, and the junction held 4 bases outside the gene matches. CDR3 amino acids: CASRPGTRDTQYF. In DNA form, the CDR3 reads TGTGCCAGCAGGCCGGGGACTAGAGATACGCAGTATTTT.

V is TRBV5-1 and J is TRBJ1-4; 7 nucleotides align to TRBD1. The V gene end was trimmed by 2 bases and the J gene end by 5 bases; junction bases not matched to a gene: 6. Germline lookup yields CDR1 SGHRS and CDR2 YFSETQ. The CDR3 runs to 15 residues. CDR3 DNA sequence: TGCGCCAGCAGCTTCGGACAGGCGCCCAATGAAAAACTGTTTTTT. Translated, it gives CASSFGQAPNEKLFF.

The gene calls are TRBV4-3 and TRBJ1-1, with TRBD1 matching over 7 bases. Germline trimming cut 5 bases from V and 0 bases from J; bases unmatched to any gene: 3. Per germline, CDR1 LGHNA and CDR2 YSLEER. CDR3 length equals 14 residues. The CDR3 spells CASSYDRVNTEAFF. The CDR3 bases are TGCGCCAGCAGCTACGACAGGGTGAACACTGAAGCTTTCTTT.

In its sample, this clonotype was seen a few times. The chain recombines TRBV9 with TRBJ2-3; D is unresolved. Trimming removed 2 bases at V and 1 base at J, with 8 bases between. Germline V lookup: CDR1 SGDLS, CDR2 YYNGEE. The CDR3 length is 14 residues. The CDR3: CASSVFPGTDTQYF. The CDR3 region has the DNA TGTGCCAGCAGCGTTTTTCCTGGCACAGATACGCAGTATTTT.

A remark on this clonotype: One end of the junction fails to match germline, which may point to a read error. The rearrangement links TRBV29-1 to TRBJ1-1; a possible D gene is TRBD1 (6 bases). CDR1 is SQVTM, CDR2 ANQGSEA, per germline. This CDR3 is 13 amino acids long. CDR3 loop: CSDEESGETEAFF. CDR3 nucleotides: TGCAGCGATGAAGAATCAGGGGAAACTGAAGCTTTCTTT.

The chain has TRBV29-1 and TRBJ2-7, with a tentative D call TRBD2 (6 bases). CDR1 SQVTM and CDR2 ANQGSEA come from the germline V gene. V was cut by 2 bases and J by 1 base, with 15 bases left in between. CDR3 size: 15 residues. The CDR3 spells CSVERFTGESYEQYF. Written as DNA, the CDR3 is TGCAGCGTTGAAAGATTTACGGGAGAATCCTACGAGCAGTACTTC.

This rearrangement joins TRBV21-1 to TRBJ2-7; the D call of TRBD2 is as the table states it, not checked on the DNA. TRBV21-1 is flagged as a pseudogene. This CDR3 comprises 13 residues. CDR3 region: CASLQGLIYEQYF. DNA for the CDR3: TGTGCCAGCCTTCAAGGGCTCATCTACGAGCAGTACTTC.

J is TRBJ2-7 and V is TRBV28; 10 bases map to TRBD1. The J call is in doubt because the DNA end fits TRBJ2-5 better. The germline gives CDR1 MDHEN, CDR2 SYDVKM. The CDR3 is 15 amino acids. The CDR3 here is CASSSHGTGEETQYF. CDR3 DNA: TGTGCCAGCAGTTCCCACGGGACAGGGGAGGAGACCCAGTACTTC.

This rearrangement joins TRBV20-1 to TRBJ1-5; unclear D gene. In germline, CDR1 is DFQATT, CDR2 SNEGSKA (reference sequence). Trimming took off 3 bases at V and 5 bases at J, with 17 bases between the two ends. There are 15 residues in the CDR3. The CDR3 here is CSASQLRRFDQPQHF. DNA for the CDR3: TGCAGTGCTAGTCAGCTGCGCAGGTTTGATCAGCCCCAGCATTTT.